The clone carrying this T cell receptor (beta chain) was counted at least ten times. The source of the sample is a study of metastatic and nonmetastatic thyroid tumors. Trimming cost V 0 bases and J 13 bases, with 4 bases left between them. This CDR3 comprises 10 residues. Germline values: CDR1 SGHAT, CDR2 FQNNGV. Not a single patient had been given any form of treatment at any point before undergoing thyroid surgery. TCRdb used MiXCR to call clones anew from the PCR reads. This table has 6,000 to 8,000 clones, more than 30% appearing once. This clonotype was obtained from a female donor with papillary thyroid cancer or a benign thyroid nodule (not recorded which). Some clones in this sample may be carry-over from other donors' samples. The chain carries TRBV11-2 and TRBJ2-1; no definite D call. The sample comprised tumor tissue. CDR3 coding DNA: TGTGCCAGCAGCTTAGACCTACAGTTCTTC. Its protein is CASSLDLQFF. Supplemented by reference TRBV11-2 and TRBJ2-1, the full variable domain reads EAGVAQSPRYKIIEKRQSVAFWCNPISGHATLYWYQQILGQGPKLLIQFQNNGVVDDSQLPKDRFSAERLKGVDSTLKIQPAKLEDSAVYLCASSLDLQFFGPGTRLTVL.